The clone carrying this T cell receptor beta chain was seen a few times. Its specificity is unknown. TCRdb recomputed calls from the RACE reads with MiXCR, one row per CDR3 protein. Counted here are approximately 84,000 distinct CDR3 sequences, more than 9% occurring once; the ten biggest clones make up more than 1.5%. These data are taken from a study of human T cells and chemical hapten exposure. Broader study findings: The formation of large CDR3 similarity clusters by expanded TCRs significantly exceeded that of controls.

Stated time point: patch test 2, 6 weeks after DPC sensitization. Documented treatment: therapeutic diphenylcyclopropenone sensitization with weekly scalp DPC. The TCR comes from a young man with alopecia areata. Some clones in this sample may be carry-over from other donors' samples. The sample consisted of whole blood, taken in connection with sensitization to the hapten diphenylcyclopropenone (DPC).

The CDR3 loop is CASSFGISGYTF. The DNA for the CDR3 is TGTGCCAGCAGTTTCGGGATAAGTGGCTACACCTTC. The chain carries TRBV28 and TRBJ1-2; D is unresolved. The CDR3 runs to 12 residues. CDR1 MDHEN and CDR2 SYDVKM come from the germline V gene. The V and J ends lost 3 bases and 7 bases respectively, with 9 bases between them.